The entry that follows covers one T cell receptor (beta chain) sequence. Its antigen is currently unknown. The sample comes from a study of siplizumab effects on memory and regulatory T cells. Study-wide results and caveats: Of the alloreactive clones, only a minor fraction mapped to unstimulated subsets. Controls showed an average of around 26% Treg-derived mappable alloreactive CD4+ clones, while siplizumab showed around 69%. Some alloreactive sequences were traceable to unstimulated CD4+ memory cells, and siplizumab significantly reduced them.

Assay: immunoSEQ multiplex PCR; the TCRdb copy retains only in-frame clones and omits some. Of around 110,000 clones in the sample, approximately 94% are singletons; the top ten hold approximately 1.8%. Trimming took off 0 bases at V and 5 bases at J, with 11 bases between the two ends. Germline V lookup: CDR1 GTSNPN, CDR2 SVGIG (reference sequence). The CDR3 is made up of 13 amino acids. This chain joins TRBV30 and TRBJ2-7; no reliable D call. Sequencing used non-Treg CD4+ T cells sorted from blood. The TCR sequence derives from a human donor in good health. CDR3 sequence: CAWSVRVLDEQYF. The CDR3 coding sequence is TGTGCCTGGAGTGTACGGGTTTTAGACGAGCAGTACTTC.